This is a list of T cell receptor beta chains from one sample in a study of memory CD4+ T cells and cytomegalovirus serostatus. Measured with immunoSEQ multiplex PCR; TCRdb has only the in-frame clones, and not every one. The data contain about 52,000 clones, 83% of them seen just once; the ten biggest clones take up 1.5% to 2.5%. Sequencing was performed on memory CD4+ T cells from blood. Source of these receptors: an adult in good health and CMV-seropositive. Both conserved end residues are part of each CDR3. A D gene is named only where the DNA matches it firmly. The size field is filled for only some rows; it gives once, few, many or a size class.

>TRBJ1-1|NA|few|TRBV29-1
CSVEAQTGTEAFF
TGCAGCGTTGAAGCCCAGACCGGCACTGAAGCTTTCTTT
>TRBJ1-1|NA|NA|TRBV2
CASTLDLANTEAFF
TGTGCCAGCACTCTGGACTTAGCAAACACTGAAGCTTTCTTT
>TRBJ1-2|NA|NA|TRBV6-6
CASPSLYGYTF
TGTGCCAGCCCGTCGCTCTATGGCTACACCTTC
>TRBJ1-3|NA|NA|TRBV7-8
CASSLVGPGVSSGNTIYF
TGTGCCAGCAGCTTAGTCGGGCCCGGAGTTAGCTCTGGAAACACCATATATTTT
>TRBJ1-1|NA|NA|TRBV11-2
CASSFRVDTTEAFF
TGTGCCAGCAGCTTCAGGGTAGACACGACTGAAGCTTTCTTT
>TRBJ2-5|TRBD2|NA|TRBV30
CAWSVGGRETQYF
TGTGCCTGGAGTGTAGGCGGGAGGGAGACCCAGTACTTC
>TRBJ2-2|TRBD1|NA|TRBV28
CASSLQGANTGELFF
TGTGCCAGCAGTTTACAGGGGGCAAACACCGGGGAGCTGTTTTTT
>TRBJ1-1|NA|NA|TRBV7-2
CASSPYQNTEAFF
TGTGCCAGCAGCCCATACCAGAACACTGAAGCTTTCTTT
>TRBJ1-4|NA|NA|TRBV5-1
CASSLGPATNEKLFF
TGCGCCAGCAGCTTGGGACCTGCAACTAATGAAAAACTGTTTTTT
>TRBJ2-7|NA|NA|TRBV7-3
CASSAGPAQQYF
TGTGCCAGCAGCGCGGGGCCCGCTCAGCAGTACTTC
>TRBJ2-7|TRBD2|few|TRBV29-1
CSVGTGTSGSYEQYF
TGCAGCGTTGGTACCGGGACTAGCGGATCCTACGAGCAGTACTTC
>TRBJ2-2|NA|NA|TRBV10-3
CAIRGPVGELFF
TGTGCCATCAGGGGACCGGTCGGGGAGCTGTTTTTT
>TRBJ2-4|TRBD1|NA|TRBV27
CASRRGPGTMAKNIQYF
TGTGCCAGCAGAAGGGGGCCGGGCACAATGGCCAAAAACATTCAGTACTTC
>TRBJ1-2|NA|NA|TRBV6-5
CASSERGSGYTF
TGTGCCAGCAGTGAGAGGGGTTCTGGCTACACCTTC
>TRBJ1-1|NA|NA|TRBV7-9
CASTRLGSNTEAFF
TGTGCCAGCACCCGTTTGGGGTCCAACACTGAAGCTTTCTTT
>TRBJ2-3|NA|once|TRBV28
CASSSLLDTQYF
TGTGCCAGCAGTTCCCTCCTAGATACGCAGTATTTT
>TRBJ2-1|NA|NA|TRBV13
CASSLQGTEQFF
TGTGCCAGCAGCTTACAGGGCACTGAGCAGTTCTTC
>TRBJ1-3|NA|NA|TRBV9
CASSGGDNSGNTIYF
TGTGCCAGCAGCGGAGGGGATAACTCTGGAAACACCATATATTTT
>TRBJ2-2|NA|NA|TRBV2
CASSEAQANTGELFF
TGTGCCAGCAGTGAAGCGCAGGCAAACACCGGGGAGCTGTTTTTT
>TRBJ2-3|NA|NA|TRBV28
CASRRVPDTQYF
TGTGCCAGCAGACGAGTTCCAGATACGCAGTATTTT
>TRBJ1-4|NA|few|TRBV25-1
CASSHRRGVGEKLFF
TGTGCCAGCAGCCACCGAAGGGGGGTAGGGGAAAAACTGTTTTTT
>TRBJ2-1|TRBD2|NA|TRBV18
CASSPPTLAGDFRDEQFF
TGTGCCAGCTCACCACCTACCCTAGCGGGAGATTTTAGGGATGAGCAGTTCTTC
>TRBJ2-1|NA|once|TRBV7-3
CASSLSSSYNEQFF
TGTGCCAGCAGCTTAAGCAGCTCCTACAATGAGCAGTTCTTC
>TRBJ1-5|NA|NA|TRBV18
CASSPGEALRNQPQHF
TGTGCCAGCTCACCAGGGGAGGCCTTAAGGAATCAGCCCCAGCATTTT
>TRBJ1-2|NA|NA|TRBV19
CASNDSPYGYTF
TGTGCCAGTAACGACAGTCCCTATGGCTACACCTTC
>TRBJ2-7|NA|NA|TRBV28
CASSLTFEQYF
TGTGCCAGCAGTTTAACGTTTGAGCAGTACTTC
>TRBJ2-7|TRBD1|once|TRBV9
CASSVGNRDSSYEQYF
TGTGCCAGCAGCGTAGGGAACAGGGACAGCTCCTACGAGCAGTACTTC
>TRBJ1-2|NA|NA|TRBV27
CASSARFSTYGYTF
TGTGCCAGCAGTGCCCGGTTTTCTACCTATGGCTACACCTTC
>TRBJ2-4|NA|NA|TRBV27
CATRTRWNIQYF
TGTGCCACCCGGACACGGTGGAACATTCAGTACTTC
>TRBJ1-1|NA|NA|TRBV20-1
CSGWGRTEAFF
TGCAGTGGTTGGGGTAGGACTGAAGCTTTCTTT
>TRBJ2-2|TRBD2|once|TRBV7-2
CASSLVGEGTGELFF
TGTGCCAGCAGCTTAGTGGGGGAGGGCACCGGGGAGCTGTTTTTT
>TRBJ2-3|NA|NA|TRBV7-9
CASSLLVDRAWYF
TGTGCCAGCAGCTTACTTGTCGACAGAGCATGGTATTTT
>TRBJ2-3|TRBD2|NA|TRBV7-8
CASSLSPKSGRPIYTDTQYF
TGTGCCAGCAGCTTAAGCCCCAAGAGCGGGAGGCCTATATACACAGATACGCAGTATTTT
>TRBJ1-1|NA|NA|TRBV7-9
CASLGGMIGSTEAFF
TGTGCCAGCCTAGGGGGAATGATAGGTAGCACTGAAGCTTTCTTT
>TRBJ1-1|NA|NA|TRBV21-1
CASNTPGGEGEYTEAFF
TGTGCCAGCAACACCCCAGGGGGCGAGGGTGAATACACTGAAGCTTTCTTT
>TRBJ1-2|TRBD1|NA|TRBV7-2
CASSFYRGGYTF
TGTGCCAGCAGCTTTTACAGGGGGGGCTACACCTTC
>TRBJ2-7|NA|NA|TRBV27
CASSLRLARSYEQYF
TGTGCCAGCAGTTTGAGGCTAGCGCGCTCCTACGAGCAGTACTTC
>TRBJ1-1|NA|few|TRBV7-9
CASSLGGVRTNTEAFF
TGTGCCAGCAGCTTAGGGGGTGTCAGGACGAACACTGAAGCTTTCTTT
>TRBJ1-1|NA|once|TRBV28
CASSPGGLRGTEAFF
TGTGCCAGCAGTCCCGGGGGTCTACGGGGGACTGAAGCTTTCTTT
>TRBJ2-6|NA|NA|TRBV9
CASSVDPSGANVLTF
TGTGCCAGCAGCGTAGACCCCTCTGGGGCCAACGTCCTGACTTTC
>TRBJ1-2|NA|NA|TRBV6-5
CASSWGVGGGYTF
TGTGCCAGCAGTTGGGGGGTTGGGGGCGGCTACACCTTC
>TRBJ2-1|NA|NA|TRBV19
CASSNRRSYNEQFF
TGTGCCTCCTCCAACCGACGGTCCTACAATGAGCAGTTCTTC
>TRBJ1-3|NA|NA|TRBV2
CASSQGQFNSGNTIYF
TGTGCCAGCAGTCAAGGACAGTTTAACTCTGGAAACACCATATATTTT
>TRBJ2-1|TRBD1|NA|TRBV19
CATKGQARHNEQFF
TGTGCCACCAAGGGACAGGCCCGCCACAATGAGCAGTTCTTC
>TRBJ1-2|NA|NA|TRBV4-3
CASSPHLSSYGYTF
TGCGCCAGCAGCCCCCATCTGTCCTCCTATGGCTACACCTTC
>TRBJ2-3|NA|NA|TRBV7-2
CASSLSPITDTQYF
TGTGCCAGCAGCTTGTCCCCTATCACAGATACGCAGTATTTT
>TRBJ2-7|TRBD2|NA|TRBV6-5
CASSLLAGVQYF
TGTGCCAGCAGTTTGCTAGCGGGGGTGCAGTACTTC
>TRBJ1-1|TRBD1|NA|TRBV28
CASSLSLSGTGNTEAFF
TGTGCCAGCAGTTTATCCCTGTCCGGGACAGGTAACACTGAAGCTTTCTTT
>TRBJ2-7|TRBD1|few|TRBV7-8
CASSRRGTGGEQYF
TGTGCCAGCAGCCGAAGGGGGACAGGGGGCGAGCAGTACTTC